This T cell receptor beta chain was found in a study of blood T cell repertoires in COVID-19. This CDR3 comprises 17 residues. Looked up from germline, CDR1 is MDHEN and CDR2 is SYDVKM. V lost 10 bases, J lost 8 bases, and 27 bases lay in between. TCRdb keeps only in-frame clones here, not all; method: immunoSEQ multiplex PCR. Of roughly 150,000 clones listed, approximately 80% are singletons. This receptor was identified in a woman in her forties who had recovered from COVID-19. The sequenced material came from PBMCs or T cells enriched from blood (not recorded which). The chain joins TRBV28 to TRBJ1-6; D is possibly TRBD1 (6 bases). CDR3 sequence: CATYPPGGSFLDSPLHF. CDR3 in DNA: TGTGCCACCTACCCTCCGGGGGGCTCGTTTCTGGATTCACCCCTCCACTTT.